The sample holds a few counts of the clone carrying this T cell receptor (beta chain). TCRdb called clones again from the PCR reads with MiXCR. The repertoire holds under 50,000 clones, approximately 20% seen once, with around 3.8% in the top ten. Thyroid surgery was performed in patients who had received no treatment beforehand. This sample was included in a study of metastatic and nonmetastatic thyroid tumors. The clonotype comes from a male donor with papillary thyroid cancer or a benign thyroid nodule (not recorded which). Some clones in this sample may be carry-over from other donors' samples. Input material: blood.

CDR3 sequence reads: CASIPGTSGTNNEQFF. The CDR3 DNA reads TGTGCCAGCATTCCCGGGACTAGCGGAACCAACAATGAGCAGTTCTTC. V gene TRBV12-3 or TRBV12-4 combines with J gene TRBJ2-1, with TRBD2 matching over 11 bases. The V segment lost 7 bases and the J segment 5 bases; nucleotides outside the gene matches: 10. The CDR3 length is 16 residues.